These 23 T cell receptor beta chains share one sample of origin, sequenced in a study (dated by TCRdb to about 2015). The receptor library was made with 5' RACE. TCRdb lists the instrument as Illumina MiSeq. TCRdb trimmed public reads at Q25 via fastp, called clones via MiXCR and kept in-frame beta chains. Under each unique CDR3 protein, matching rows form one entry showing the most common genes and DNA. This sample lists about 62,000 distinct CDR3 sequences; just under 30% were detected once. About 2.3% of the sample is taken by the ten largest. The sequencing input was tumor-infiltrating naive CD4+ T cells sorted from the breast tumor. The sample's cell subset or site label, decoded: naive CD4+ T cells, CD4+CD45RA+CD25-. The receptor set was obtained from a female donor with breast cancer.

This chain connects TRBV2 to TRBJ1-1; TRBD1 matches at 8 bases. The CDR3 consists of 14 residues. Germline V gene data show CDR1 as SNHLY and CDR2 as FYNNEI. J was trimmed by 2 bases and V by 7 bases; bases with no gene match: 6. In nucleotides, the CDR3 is TGTGCCAGCACCCGGGGACAGGTTAACACTGAAGCTTTCTTT. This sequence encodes CASTRGQVNTEAFF. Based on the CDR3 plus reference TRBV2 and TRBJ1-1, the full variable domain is EPEVTQTPSHQVTQMGQEVILRCVPISNHLYFYWYRQILGQKVEFLVSFYNNEISEKSEIFDDQFSVERPDGSNFTLKIRSTKLEDSAMYFCASTRGQVNTEAFFGQGTRLTVV.

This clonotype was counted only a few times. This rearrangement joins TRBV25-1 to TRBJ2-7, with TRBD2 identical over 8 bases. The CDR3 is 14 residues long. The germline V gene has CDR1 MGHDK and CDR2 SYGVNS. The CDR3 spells CASNGGGPTYEQYF. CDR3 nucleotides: TGTGCTTCTAACGGGGGGGGCCCCACCTACGAGCAGTACTTC.

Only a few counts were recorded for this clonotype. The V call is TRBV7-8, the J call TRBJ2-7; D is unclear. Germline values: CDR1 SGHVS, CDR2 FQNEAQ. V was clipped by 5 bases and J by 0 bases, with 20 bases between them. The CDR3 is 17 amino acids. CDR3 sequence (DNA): TGTGCCAGCAGCCGGAGCTATCCAGGCTTAAGCTCCTACGAGCAGTACTTC. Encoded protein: CASSRSYPGLSSYEQYF.

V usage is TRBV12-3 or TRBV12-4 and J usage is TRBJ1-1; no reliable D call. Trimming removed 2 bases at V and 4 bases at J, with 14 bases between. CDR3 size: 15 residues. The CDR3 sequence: CASSLPTAGITEAFF. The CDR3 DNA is TGTGCCAGCAGTTTACCCACGGCGGGAATCACTGAAGCTTTCTTT.

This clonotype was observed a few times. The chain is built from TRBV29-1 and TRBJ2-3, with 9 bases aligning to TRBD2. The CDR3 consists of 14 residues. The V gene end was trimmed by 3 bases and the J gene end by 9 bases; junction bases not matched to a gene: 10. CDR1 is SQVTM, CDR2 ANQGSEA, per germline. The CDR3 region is CSVDGGRASDTQYF. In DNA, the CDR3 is TGCAGCGTTGATGGCGGGAGGGCCTCTGACACGCAGTATTTT.

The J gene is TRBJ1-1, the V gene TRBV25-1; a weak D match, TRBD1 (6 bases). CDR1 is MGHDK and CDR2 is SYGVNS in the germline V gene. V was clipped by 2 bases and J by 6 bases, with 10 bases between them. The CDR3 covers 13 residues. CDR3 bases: TGTGCCAGCAGTGAACAGGGGAGGGCTGAAGCTTTCTTT. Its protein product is CASSEQGRAEAFF.

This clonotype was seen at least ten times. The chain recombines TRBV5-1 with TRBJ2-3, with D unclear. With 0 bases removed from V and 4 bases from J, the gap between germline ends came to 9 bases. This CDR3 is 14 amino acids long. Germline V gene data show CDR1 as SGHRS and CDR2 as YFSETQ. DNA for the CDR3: TGCGCCAGCAGCTTGGGAGGACCGTCAGATACGCAGTATTTT. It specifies CASSLGGPSDTQYF.

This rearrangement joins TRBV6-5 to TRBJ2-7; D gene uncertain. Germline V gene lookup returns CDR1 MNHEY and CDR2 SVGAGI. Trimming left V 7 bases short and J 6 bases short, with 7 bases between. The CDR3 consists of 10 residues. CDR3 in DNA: TGTGCCAGCATGGTGGGCGAGCAGTACTTC. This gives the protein CASMVGEQYF.

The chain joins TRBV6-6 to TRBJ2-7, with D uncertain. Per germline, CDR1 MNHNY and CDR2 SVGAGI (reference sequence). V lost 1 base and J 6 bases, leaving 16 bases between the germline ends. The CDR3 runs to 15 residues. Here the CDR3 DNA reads TGTGCCAGCAGTTACTGGTCTAGAAAAACACGCGAGCAGTACTTC. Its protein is CASSYWSRKTREQYF.

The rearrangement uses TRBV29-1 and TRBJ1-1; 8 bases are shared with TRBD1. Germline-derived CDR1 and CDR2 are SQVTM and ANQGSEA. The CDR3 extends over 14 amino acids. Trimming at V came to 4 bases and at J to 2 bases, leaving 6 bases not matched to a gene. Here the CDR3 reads CSVAQGGINTEAFF. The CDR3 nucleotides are TGCAGCGTTGCACAGGGGGGGATAAACACTGAAGCTTTCTTT.

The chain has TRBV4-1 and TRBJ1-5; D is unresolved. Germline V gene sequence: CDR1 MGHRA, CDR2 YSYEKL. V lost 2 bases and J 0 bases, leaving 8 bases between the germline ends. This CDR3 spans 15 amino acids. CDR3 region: CASSQSEYSNQPQHF. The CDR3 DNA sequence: TGCGCCAGCAGCCAATCAGAGTATAGCAATCAGCCCCAGCATTTT.

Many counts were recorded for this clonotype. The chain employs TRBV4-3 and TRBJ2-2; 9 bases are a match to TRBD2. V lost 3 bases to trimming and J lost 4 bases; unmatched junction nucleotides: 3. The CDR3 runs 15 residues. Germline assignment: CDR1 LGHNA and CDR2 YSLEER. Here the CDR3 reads CASSQGLAFTGELFF. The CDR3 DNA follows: TGCGCCAGCAGCCAGGGACTAGCCTTCACCGGGGAGCTGTTTTTT.

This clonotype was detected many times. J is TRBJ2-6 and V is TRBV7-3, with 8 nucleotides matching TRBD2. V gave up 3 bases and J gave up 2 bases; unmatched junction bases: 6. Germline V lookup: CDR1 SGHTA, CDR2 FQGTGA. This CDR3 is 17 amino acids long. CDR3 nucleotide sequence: TGTGCCAGCAGCTTTATTCGGGGGGGGCCTGGGGCCAACGTCCTGACTTTC. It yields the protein CASSFIRGGPGANVLTF.

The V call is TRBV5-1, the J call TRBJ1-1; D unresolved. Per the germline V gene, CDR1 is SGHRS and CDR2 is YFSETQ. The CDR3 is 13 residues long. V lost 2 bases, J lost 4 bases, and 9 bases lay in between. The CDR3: CASSLGSPTEAFF. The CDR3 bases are TGCGCCAGCAGCTTAGGGAGTCCCACTGAAGCTTTCTTT.

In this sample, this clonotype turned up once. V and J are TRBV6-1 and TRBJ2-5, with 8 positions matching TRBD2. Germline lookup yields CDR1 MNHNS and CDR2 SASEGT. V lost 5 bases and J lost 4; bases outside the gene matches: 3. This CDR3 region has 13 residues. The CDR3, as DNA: TGTGCCAGCAGTTGGACTAGCCGAGAGACCCAGTACTTC. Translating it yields CASSWTSRETQYF.

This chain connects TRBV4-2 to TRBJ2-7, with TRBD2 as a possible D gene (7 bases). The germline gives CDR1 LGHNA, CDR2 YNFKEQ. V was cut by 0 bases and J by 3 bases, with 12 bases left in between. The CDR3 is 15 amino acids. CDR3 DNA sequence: TGTGCCAGCAGCCAAGATCTAGGGGGGGGCTACGAGCAGTACTTC. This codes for CASSQDLGGGYEQYF.

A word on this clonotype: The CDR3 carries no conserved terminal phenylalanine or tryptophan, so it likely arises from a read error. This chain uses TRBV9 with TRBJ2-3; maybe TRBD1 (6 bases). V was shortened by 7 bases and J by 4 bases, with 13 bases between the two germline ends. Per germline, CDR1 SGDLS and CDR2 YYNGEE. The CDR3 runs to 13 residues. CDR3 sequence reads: CASSGGRADTQYL. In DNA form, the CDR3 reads TGTGCCAGCTCTGGGGGCCGCGCAGATACGCAGTATCTT.

The CDR3 is CASSLNGGGINEQYF. The CDR3 DNA reads TGTGCCAGCAGCCTGAACGGGGGAGGAATCAACGAGCAGTACTTC. This chain joins TRBV9 and TRBJ2-7, with a possible D match to TRBD2 (6 bases). This CDR3 has 15 amino acids. Trimming removed 4 bases from V and 5 bases from J, with 19 bases in between. Germline-derived CDR1 and CDR2 are SGDLS and YYNGEE.

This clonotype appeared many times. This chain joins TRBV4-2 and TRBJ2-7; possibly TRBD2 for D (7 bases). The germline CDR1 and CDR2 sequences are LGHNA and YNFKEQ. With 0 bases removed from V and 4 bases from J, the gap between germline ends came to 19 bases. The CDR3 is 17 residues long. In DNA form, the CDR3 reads TGTGCCAGCAGCCAAGATAGTGTCCCGGGGGGCATTTACGAGCAGTACTTC. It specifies CASSQDSVPGGIYEQYF.

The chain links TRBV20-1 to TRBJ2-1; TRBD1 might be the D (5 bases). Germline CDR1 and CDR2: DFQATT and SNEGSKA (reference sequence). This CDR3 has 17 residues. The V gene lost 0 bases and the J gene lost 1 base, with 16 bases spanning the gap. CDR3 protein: CSARDSQGRFSYNEQFF. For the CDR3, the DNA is TGCAGTGCTAGAGATAGCCAGGGAAGGTTTTCCTACAATGAGCAGTTCTTC.

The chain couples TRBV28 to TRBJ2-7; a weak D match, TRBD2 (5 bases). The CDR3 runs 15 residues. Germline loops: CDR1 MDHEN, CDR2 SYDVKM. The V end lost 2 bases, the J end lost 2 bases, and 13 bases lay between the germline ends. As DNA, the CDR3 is TGTGCCAGCAGTTTAATAAGCGGCCCAACCTACGAGCAGTACTTC. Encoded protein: CASSLISGPTYEQYF.

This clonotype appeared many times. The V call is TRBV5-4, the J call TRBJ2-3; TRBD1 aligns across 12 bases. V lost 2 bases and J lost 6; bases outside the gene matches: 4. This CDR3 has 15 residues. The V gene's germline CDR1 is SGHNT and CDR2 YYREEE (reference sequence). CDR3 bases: TGTGCCAGCAGCTTACCCGGGACAGGGGGCGATACGCAGTATTTT. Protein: CASSLPGTGGDTQYF.

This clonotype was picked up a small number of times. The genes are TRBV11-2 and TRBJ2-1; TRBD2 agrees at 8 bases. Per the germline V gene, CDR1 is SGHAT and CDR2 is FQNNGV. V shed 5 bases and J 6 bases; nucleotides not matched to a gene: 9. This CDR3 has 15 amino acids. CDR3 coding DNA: TGTGCCAGCAGCCCGGGACTAGTGTTCTCCAATGAGCAGTTCTTC. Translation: CASSPGLVFSNEQFF.